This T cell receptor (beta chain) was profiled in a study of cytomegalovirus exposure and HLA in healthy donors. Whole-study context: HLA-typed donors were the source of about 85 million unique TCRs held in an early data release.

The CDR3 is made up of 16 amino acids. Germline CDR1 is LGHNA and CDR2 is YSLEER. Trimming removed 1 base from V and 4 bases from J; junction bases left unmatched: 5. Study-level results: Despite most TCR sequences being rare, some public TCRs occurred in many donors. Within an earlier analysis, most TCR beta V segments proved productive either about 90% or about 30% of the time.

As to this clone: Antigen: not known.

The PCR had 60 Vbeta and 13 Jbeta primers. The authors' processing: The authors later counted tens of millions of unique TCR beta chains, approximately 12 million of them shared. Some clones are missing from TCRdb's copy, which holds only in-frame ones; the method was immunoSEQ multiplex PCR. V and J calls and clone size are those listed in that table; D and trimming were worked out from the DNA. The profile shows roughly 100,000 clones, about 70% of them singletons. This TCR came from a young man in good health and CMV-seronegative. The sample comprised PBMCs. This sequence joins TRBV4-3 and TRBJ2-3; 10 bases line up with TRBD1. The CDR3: CASSQGTGGFADTQYF. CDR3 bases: TGCGCCAGCAGCCAAGGGACAGGGGGTTTCGCAGATACGCAGTATTTT.